Below, 27 T cell receptor beta chains from the same sample are listed, as sequenced in a study of PD-1 blockade in classical Hodgkin lymphoma. Every patient experienced relapse after autologous stem cell transplantation, and brentuximab vedotin exposure varied. Libraries were prepared by immunoSEQ multiplex PCR; TCRdb keeps only in-frame clonotypes and omits some of them. Among 30,000 to 35,000 clones listed, about four fifths were seen once. The material sequenced was peripheral blood mononuclear cells (PBMCs), taken at baseline. The receptors here all came from a human donor with classical Hodgkin lymphoma.

This chain links TRBV10-2 with TRBJ2-2, with D unclear. Germline CDR1 WSHSY, CDR2 SAAADI. The CDR3 consists of 14 residues. V was cut by 9 bases and J by 1 base, with 12 bases left in between. Here the CDR3 reads CASNRWQNTGELFF. For the CDR3, the DNA is TGCGCCAGTAATCGATGGCAGAACACCGGGGAGCTGTTTTTT.

The chain employs TRBV11-3 and TRBJ2-2, with 7 bases aligning to TRBD1. From germline, CDR1 is SGHNT and CDR2 YENEEA. This CDR3 region has 15 residues. J gave up 4 bases and V 4 bases, and 6 bases lay outside the gene matches. CDR3 amino acids: CASSSTGAGTGELFF. The CDR3 nucleotides read TGTGCCAGCAGCTCTACAGGGGCGGGCACCGGGGAGCTGTTTTTT.

The chain is built from TRBV6-5 and TRBJ2-4; TRBD1 might be the D (6 bases). V lost 6 bases and J lost 4, with 16 bases in between. From germline, CDR1 is MNHEY and CDR2 SVGAGI. This CDR3 has 15 residues. The CDR3 bases are TGTGCCAGCAGCCCTCAGGGTACAGGGAAAAACATTCAGTACTTC. Protein product: CASSPQGTGKNIQYF.

The gene calls are TRBV28 and TRBJ1-1; TRBD1 matches at 8 bases. Trimming cost V 5 bases and J 9 bases; bases outside gene matches: 8. Germline CDR1 MDHEN, CDR2 SYDVKM. This CDR3 has 13 amino acids. The CDR3 DNA is TGTGCCAGCAGTAGAGGACAGGGCGAGAAAGCTTTCTTT. Translated, it gives CASSRGQGEKAFF.

The rearrangement links TRBV29-1 to TRBJ1-2; 7 bases map to TRBD1. CDR3 size: 12 residues. The germline CDR1 and CDR2 sequences are SQVTM and ANQGSEA. CDR3 region: CTAGGGNYGYTF. In DNA form, the CDR3 reads TGCACCGCAGGGGGGGGTAACTATGGCTACACCTTC.

This chain uses TRBV18 with TRBJ1-1, with D tentatively TRBD1 (5 bases). Germline CDR1 and CDR2: KGHSH and LQKENI. The CDR3 sequence is 14 residues long. V was shortened by 4 bases and J by 1 base, with 10 bases between the two germline ends. CDR3 coding DNA: TGTGCCAGCTCACAGGGGTCCGGGAACACTGAAGCTTTCTTT. Residues: CASSQGSGNTEAFF.

The CDR3 sequence: CASSLTRGGGTDTQYF. CDR3 nucleotides: TGTGCCAGCAGCCTTACGAGGGGAGGGGGCACAGATACGCAGTATTTT. This chain uses TRBV5-4 with TRBJ2-3, with 7 bases identical to TRBD2. The CDR3 consists of 16 residues. Germline loops: CDR1 SGHNT, CDR2 YYREEE (reference sequence). The V and J ends lost 4 bases and 1 base, in that order; junction bases with no gene match: 9.

This chain uses TRBV19 with TRBJ1-2; D not certain. The ends were cut back, 1 base at V and 4 bases at J, with 10 bases in the middle. The CDR3 length is 14 residues. Germline V gene lookup returns CDR1 LNHDA and CDR2 SQIVND (reference sequence). The CDR3 loop is CASSIALRTYGYTF. DNA for the CDR3: TGTGCCAGTAGTATAGCACTACGGACCTATGGCTACACCTTC.

The chain joins TRBV5-4 to TRBJ2-5; 8 positions agree with TRBD2. The end of the DNA fits TRBJ2-7 better, so the J call may be wrong. CDR1 SGHNT and CDR2 YYREEE come from the germline V gene (reference sequence). This CDR3 contains 13 residues. CDR3 sequence: CASSLAGGVEQYF. The CDR3 DNA reads TGTGCCAGCAGCTTGGCCGGGGGGGTCGAGCAGTACTTC.

The rearrangement links TRBV6-6 to TRBJ2-5; TRBD1 matches 7 bases. CDR1 and CDR2 (germline): MNHNY, SVGAGI (reference sequence). The CDR3 extends over 13 amino acids. Unmatched junction bases numbered 9, after V lost 9 bases and J lost 5 bases. CDR3 protein: CASWTGTWETQYF. CDR3 in DNA: TGTGCCAGTTGGACAGGTACTTGGGAGACCCAGTACTTC.

For the CDR3, the DNA is TGTGCCTGGAGTGTCGCGGGGAACACTGAAGCTTTCTTT. It specifies CAWSVAGNTEAFF. This chain links TRBV30 with TRBJ1-1; no firm D call. V shed 0 bases and J shed 1 base, with 6 bases lying between them. CDR3 length: 13 residues. Per germline, CDR1 GTSNPN and CDR2 SVGIG (reference sequence).

This clone has a handful of counts. The chain joins TRBV6-6 to TRBJ1-5; D ambiguous. The V end lost 0 bases, the J end lost 5 bases, and 11 bases lay between the germline ends. Germline CDR1 reads MNHNY; CDR2 reads SVGAGI (reference sequence). The CDR3 has 15 residues. The CDR3 spells CASSYSRTSDQPQHF. The CDR3 nucleotides are TGTGCCAGCAGTTACTCGAGGACCTCGGATCAGCCCCAGCATTTT.

The V call is TRBV19, the J call TRBJ1-1; TRBD1 matches 8 bases. This CDR3 has 14 residues. The germline gives CDR1 LNHDA, CDR2 SQIVND (reference sequence). Unmatched junction bases numbered 6, after V lost 5 bases and J lost 4 bases. DNA for the CDR3: TGTGCCAGTAGTGTTTTACAGGGGGGCACTGAAGCTTTCTTT. Its translation is CASSVLQGGTEAFF.

The V and J genes are TRBV27 and TRBJ2-2; D unclear. The CDR3 is 16 amino acids. Trimming stripped 5 bases from V and 3 bases from J, with 16 bases between. From germline, CDR1 is MNHEY and CDR2 SMNVEV (reference sequence). CDR3 DNA sequence: TGTGCCAGCAGTCGAGGACCATCCTGGGACACCGGGGAGCTGTTTTTT. It is translated as CASSRGPSWDTGELFF.

The chain uses TRBV29-1 and TRBJ2-1; 9 bases match TRBD1. The CDR3 extends over 15 amino acids. Germline assignment: CDR1 SQVTM and CDR2 ANQGSEA. Trimming at V came to 7 bases and at J to 8 bases, leaving 15 bases not matched to a gene. Here the CDR3 reads CSARLGTGYGDEQFF. For the CDR3, the DNA is TGCAGCGCTCGACTGGGGACAGGGTACGGGGATGAGCAGTTCTTC.

The chain couples TRBV19 to TRBJ2-7; the D gene is possibly TRBD2 (6 bases). V was shortened by 4 bases and J by 2 bases, with 15 bases between the two germline ends. Per the germline V gene, CDR1 is LNHDA and CDR2 is SQIVND (reference sequence). This CDR3 has 15 amino acids. The CDR3 sequence: CASSTASAGTYEQYF. The DNA for the CDR3 is TGTGCCAGTAGTACCGCTAGCGCCGGGACCTACGAGCAGTACTTC.

The CDR3 bases are TGTGCCTCCTACAGGGTTGGCACTGAAGCTTTCTTT. Residues: CASYRVGTEAFF. The V and J genes are TRBV30 and TRBJ1-1, with D maybe TRBD1 (6 bases). Deletions cut 7 bases from V and 4 bases from J, with 13 bases between. The V gene's germline CDR1 is GTSNPN and CDR2 SVGIG (reference sequence). The CDR3 is 12 residues long.

The chain links TRBV5-1 to TRBJ1-4; D unclear. CDR3 length equals 16 residues. The germline V gene encodes CDR1 SGHRS and CDR2 YFSETQ. V lost 0 bases and J lost 0, with 9 bases in between. For the CDR3, the DNA is TGCGCCAGCAGCTTGGCGACGGGGTCAACTAATGAAAAACTGTTTTTT. Translation: CASSLATGSTNEKLFF.

This chain links TRBV7-2 with TRBJ2-3, with D perhaps matching TRBD1 or TRBD2 (5 bases each). The V end was cut by 6 bases, the J end by 7 bases, with 14 bases between. Germline assignment: CDR1 SGHTA and CDR2 FQGNSA. This CDR3 is 13 amino acids long. The CDR3 DNA sequence: TGTGCCAGCAGTGACCCGGGACGGAATACGCAGTATTTT. The encoded protein is CASSDPGRNTQYF.

The chain employs TRBV7-9 and TRBJ1-1; D is uncertain. V was pared by 1 base and J by 7 bases, with 7 bases between. This CDR3 has 12 amino acids. Germline CDR1 reads SEHNR; CDR2 reads FQNEAQ (reference sequence). Here the CDR3 reads CASSLVGSEAFF. The CDR3 nucleotides read TGTGCCAGCAGCTTAGTGGGCAGTGAAGCTTTCTTT.

Details on this clone: The junction departs from the called germline gene at one end, perhaps through a read error. V is TRBV7-7 and J is TRBJ1-4; D might be TRBD1 (6 bases). Per germline, CDR1 SSHAT and CDR2 FNYEAQ (reference sequence). The CDR3 contains 15 residues. CDR3 amino acids: CVSSRGGDFNEKLFF. The CDR3, as DNA: TGTGTCAGCAGCCGCGGGGGCGACTTTAATGAAAAACTGTTTTTT.

The chain employs TRBV11-2 and TRBJ2-5; TRBD1 is a possible D gene (7 bases). The CDR3 has 16 residues. Per germline, CDR1 SGHAT and CDR2 FQNNGV. V was shortened by 5 bases and J by 2 bases, with 18 bases between the two germline ends. The CDR3 DNA sequence: TGTGCCAGCAGCCCCAAGGGGGCCGGGAGACAAGAGACCCAGTACTTC. As protein: CASSPKGAGRQETQYF.

This rearrangement joins TRBV5-1 to TRBJ1-1; 7 positions agree with TRBD1. V shed 8 bases and J 5 bases; nucleotides not matched to a gene: 15. Germline CDR1 and CDR2: SGHRS and YFSETQ. The CDR3 is 15 amino acids. The CDR3 region has the DNA TGCGCCAGTGAGGGGGGAAGACAGGGTCGGACTGAAGCTTTCTTT. As protein: CASEGGRQGRTEAFF.

The chain couples TRBV2 to TRBJ1-2, with D unclear. CDR3 length: 13 amino acids. Germline values: CDR1 SNHLY, CDR2 FYNNEI. V dropped 4 bases and J dropped 4 bases, with 10 bases sitting between them. The chain's CDR3 is CASSAEVSYGYTF. In DNA form, the CDR3 reads TGTGCCAGCAGTGCTGAGGTCAGCTATGGCTACACCTTC.

The CDR3: CASSLDPGGENTIYF. The CDR3 DNA sequence: TGTGCCAGCAGCTTAGATCCAGGGGGAGAAAACACCATATATTTT. The rearrangement joins TRBV11-3 to TRBJ1-3; TRBD1 matches at 7 bases. This CDR3 contains 15 residues. J gave up 6 bases and V 0 bases, and 5 bases lay outside the gene matches. Germline V gene sequence: CDR1 SGHNT, CDR2 YENEEA.

Here the CDR3 reads CASSQDGVRANTGELFF. In nucleotides, the CDR3 is TGTGCCAGCAGCCAAGACGGGGTGAGGGCGAACACCGGGGAGCTGTTTTTT. The chain couples TRBV4-2 to TRBJ2-2; D possibly corresponds to TRBD2 (5 bases). V lost 0 bases to trimming and J lost 0 bases, with 11 bases between them. This CDR3 is 17 amino acids long. CDR1 and CDR2 from the germline V gene are LGHNA and YNFKEQ.

V gene TRBV4-3 combines with J gene TRBJ2-1; D call uncertain. The CDR3 covers 16 residues. Germline lookup yields CDR1 LGHNA and CDR2 YSLEER. Between the trimmed V and J ends, which lost 0 bases and 4 bases, there was a span of 13 bases. The CDR3 sequence is CASSQDNQAQYNEQFF. DNA for the CDR3: TGCGCCAGCAGCCAAGATAATCAGGCCCAATACAATGAGCAGTTCTTC.